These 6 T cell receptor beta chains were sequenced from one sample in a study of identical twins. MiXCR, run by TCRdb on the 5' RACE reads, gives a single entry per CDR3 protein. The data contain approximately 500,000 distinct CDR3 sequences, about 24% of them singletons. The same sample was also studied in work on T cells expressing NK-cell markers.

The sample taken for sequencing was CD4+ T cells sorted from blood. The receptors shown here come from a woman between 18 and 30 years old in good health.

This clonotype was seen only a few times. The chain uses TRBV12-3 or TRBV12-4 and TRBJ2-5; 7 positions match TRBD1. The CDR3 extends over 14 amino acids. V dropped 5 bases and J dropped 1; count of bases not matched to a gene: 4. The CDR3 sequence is CASSVRDSQETQYF. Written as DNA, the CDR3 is TGTGCCAGCAGTGTCCGGGACAGCCAAGAGACCCAGTACTTC.

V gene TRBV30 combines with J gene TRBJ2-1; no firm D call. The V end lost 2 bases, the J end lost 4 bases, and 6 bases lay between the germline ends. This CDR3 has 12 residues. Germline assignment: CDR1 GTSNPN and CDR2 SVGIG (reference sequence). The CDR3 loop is CAWSSQYNEQFF. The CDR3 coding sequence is TGTGCCTGGAGTTCCCAGTACAATGAGCAGTTCTTC.

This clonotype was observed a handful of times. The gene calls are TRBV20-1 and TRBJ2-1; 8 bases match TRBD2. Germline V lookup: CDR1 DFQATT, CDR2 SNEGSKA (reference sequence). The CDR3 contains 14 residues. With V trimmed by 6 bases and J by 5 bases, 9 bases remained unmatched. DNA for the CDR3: TGCAGTGCGCCCCCTCGCGGGGGGCACAATGAGCAGTTCTTC. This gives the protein CSAPPRGGHNEQFF.

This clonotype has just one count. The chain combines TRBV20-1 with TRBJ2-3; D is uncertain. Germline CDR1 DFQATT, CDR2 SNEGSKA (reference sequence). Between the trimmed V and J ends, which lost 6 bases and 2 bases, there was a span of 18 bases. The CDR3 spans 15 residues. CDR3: CSAGTPTLITDTQYF. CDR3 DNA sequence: TGCAGTGCCGGAACCCCCACTCTAATCACAGATACGCAGTATTTT.

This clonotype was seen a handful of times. The CDR3 DNA reads as TGCAGCGTTGGGGGTGGGAGCAATCAGCCCCAGCATTTT. This codes for CSVGGGSNQPQHF. This chain joins TRBV29-1 and TRBJ1-5; D is ambiguous. There are 13 residues in the CDR3. V dropped 4 bases and J dropped 1 base, with 8 bases sitting between them. Germline assignment: CDR1 SQVTM and CDR2 ANQGSEA.

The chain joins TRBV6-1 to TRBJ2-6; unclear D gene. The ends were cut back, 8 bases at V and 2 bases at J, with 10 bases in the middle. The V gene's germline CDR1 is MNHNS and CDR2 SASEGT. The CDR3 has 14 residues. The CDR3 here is CASRIGAGANVLTF. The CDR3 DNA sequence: TGTGCCAGCCGGATTGGTGCTGGGGCCAACGTCCTGACTTTC.